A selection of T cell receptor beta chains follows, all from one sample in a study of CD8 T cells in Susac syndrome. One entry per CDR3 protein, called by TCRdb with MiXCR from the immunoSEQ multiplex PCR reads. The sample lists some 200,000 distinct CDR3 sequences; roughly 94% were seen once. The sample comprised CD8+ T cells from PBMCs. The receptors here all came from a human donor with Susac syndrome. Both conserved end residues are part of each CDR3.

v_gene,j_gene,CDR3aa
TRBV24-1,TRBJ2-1,CATSEAGSTSGFFWNEQFF
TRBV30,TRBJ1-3,CAGRDRSGNTIYF
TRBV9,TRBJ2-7,CASSRADGYEQYF
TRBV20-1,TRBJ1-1,CSASLEGPPEAFF
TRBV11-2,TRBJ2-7,CASSLDTGMLEQYF
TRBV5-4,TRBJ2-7,CASSLEGQGAYEQYF
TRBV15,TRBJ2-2,CATSRDRQVATGELFF
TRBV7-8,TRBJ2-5,CASSLARGKETQYF
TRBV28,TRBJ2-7,CASSWDSGRSSYEQYF
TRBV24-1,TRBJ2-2,CATATSVNTGELFF
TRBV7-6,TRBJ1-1,CATSPGGDWTEAFF
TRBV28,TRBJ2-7,CASSQLPFEYEQYF
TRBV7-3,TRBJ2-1,CASSFHPGGPGEQFF
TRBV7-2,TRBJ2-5,CASSSSPAGEETQYF
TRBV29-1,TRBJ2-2,CSASERLNTGELFF
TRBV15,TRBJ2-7,CATSSENPYEQYF
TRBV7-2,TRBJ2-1,CASSLDQESDNEQFF
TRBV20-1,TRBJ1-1,CSARERLSPKAFF
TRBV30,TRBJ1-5,CALGQNTLQPQHF
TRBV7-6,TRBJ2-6,CASSLEGGPGANVLTF
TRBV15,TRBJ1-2,CATSRAGGHTF
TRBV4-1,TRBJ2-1,CASSQVGRGGIEQFF
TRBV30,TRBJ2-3,CAWSRWGDTDTQYF
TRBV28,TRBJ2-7,CASSLSGGAYEQYF
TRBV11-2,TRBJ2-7,CASQGQLSYEQYF
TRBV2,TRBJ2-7,CASLTSGYEQYF
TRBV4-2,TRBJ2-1,CASSQEETGGSEQFF
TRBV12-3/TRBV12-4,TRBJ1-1,CASSSSGGITEAFF
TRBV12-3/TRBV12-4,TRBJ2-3,CASSLLDRTDTQYF
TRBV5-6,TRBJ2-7,CASSRAPYEQYF
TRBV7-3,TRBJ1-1,CASSLRSSVGQNTEAFF
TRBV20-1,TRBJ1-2,CSAPTGENYGYTF
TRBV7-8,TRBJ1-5,CASGTSNQPQHF